These T cell receptor beta chains were read from a single sample in a study of T cell responses to AZD1222 COVID-19 vaccine. Sequenced by immunoSEQ multiplex PCR; TCRdb stores in-frame clones only, minus some. Among roughly 140,000 clones listed, around 90% were seen once. Sequences were derived from peripheral blood, sampled on day 0 of MenACWY control vaccination. All receptors come from an adult in good health. The CDR3 runs from the conserved cysteine through the conserved F or W. D genes are given only for firm matches. Some rows mark clone size as missing; the rest say once, few, many or name a class of expanded clone.

CDR3 protein	CDR3 DNA	V gene	J gene	D gene	clone size	CDR3 length
CASKDGAYGYTF	TGTGCCAGCAAGGACGGTGCCTATGGCTACACCTTC	TRBV9	TRBJ1-2	NA	NA	12
CASSLDRAGDEQFF	TGTGCCAGCAGCTTAGATCGAGCGGGGGATGAGCAGTTCTTC	TRBV11-3	TRBJ2-1	TRBD2	NA	14
CASSPSMDTEAFF	TGTGCCAGCTCACCCTCGATGGACACTGAAGCTTTCTTT	TRBV18	TRBJ1-1	NA	NA	13
CASSPRDRAYYGYTF	TGTGCCAGTAGTCCTCGGGACAGAGCGTACTATGGCTACACCTTC	TRBV19	TRBJ1-2	TRBD1	NA	15
CASSLTGIRADTQYF	TGCGCCAGCAGCTTGACAGGGATTAGGGCAGATACGCAGTATTTT	TRBV5-1	TRBJ2-3	NA	once	15
CASSQETEAFF	TGTGCCAGCAGCCAAGAGACTGAAGCTTTCTTT	TRBV11-2	TRBJ1-1	NA	NA	11
CASSVEQGGNTIYF	TGTGCCAGCAGCGTAGAACAGGGAGGAAACACCATATATTTT	TRBV9	TRBJ1-3	NA	NA	14
CASSLPGRDYGYTF	TGTGCCAGCAGCTTACCCGGGAGGGACTATGGCTACACCTTC	TRBV7-2	TRBJ1-2	NA	NA	14
CAISESRERNGELFF	TGTGCCATCAGTGAGTCTCGGGAGCGGAACGGGGAGCTGTTTTTT	TRBV10-3	TRBJ2-2	NA	NA	15
CASSSHYGYTF	TGTGCCAGTAGTTCCCACTATGGCTACACCTTC	TRBV19	TRBJ1-2	NA	NA	11
CASSLLDNEQFF	TGTGCCAGCAGCCTTCTCGACAATGAGCAGTTCTTC	TRBV11-2	TRBJ2-1	NA	NA	12
CASRPQGALETQYF	TGTGCCAGCAGACCCCAGGGGGCGCTTGAGACCCAGTACTTC	TRBV2	TRBJ2-5	TRBD1	NA	14
CASTGGTRTDTQYF	TGTGCCAGTACCGGGGGCACCCGCACAGATACGCAGTATTTT	TRBV19	TRBJ2-3	NA	NA	14
CASSAQGGDRGRADTQYF	TGTGCCAGCAGCGCCCAGGGAGGGGACAGGGGGCGCGCAGATACGCAGTATTTT	TRBV9	TRBJ2-3	TRBD1	NA	18
CASSQAADRVNTGELFF	TGCGCCAGCAGCCAAGCCGCGGACAGGGTGAACACCGGGGAGCTGTTTTTT	TRBV4-1	TRBJ2-2	TRBD1	NA	17
CASSQDRATTDTQYF	TGCGCCAGCAGCCAAGATCGGGCGACCACAGATACGCAGTATTTT	TRBV4-1	TRBJ2-3	NA	NA	15
CASSFLGSQPQHF	TGTGCCAGCAGTTTCCTCGGAAGTCAGCCCCAGCATTTT	TRBV28	TRBJ1-5	NA	NA	13
CASSPDTVGNTIYF	TGTGCCAGCAGCCCGGACACGGTTGGAAACACCATATATTTT	TRBV14	TRBJ1-3	NA	NA	14
CASSYVVGRSGSPLHF	TGTGCCAGCAGTTATGTGGTAGGAAGATCGGGTTCACCCCTCCACTTT	TRBV6-5	TRBJ1-6	NA	few	16
CASSLEVETQYF	TGCGCCAGCAGCTTGGAAGTAGAGACCCAGTACTTC	TRBV5-1	TRBJ2-5	NA	NA	12
CSTDRHTEAFF	TGCAGTACGGACAGGCACACTGAAGCTTTCTTT	TRBV20-1	TRBJ1-1	TRBD1	NA	11
CASSPSDGGSGNTIYF	TGTGCCAGCTCACCATCCGACGGGGGCTCTGGAAACACCATATATTTT	TRBV18	TRBJ1-3	NA	NA	16
CASRVAGLGTGELFF	TGTGCCAGCAGAGTAGCGGGGCTGGGAACCGGGGAGCTGTTTTTT	TRBV2	TRBJ2-2	TRBD2	once	15
CASSWGGAKEKGYTF	TGTGCCAGCAGTTGGGGGGGGGCAAAGGAAAAAGGCTACACCTTC	TRBV6-5	TRBJ1-2	NA	NA	15
CASLNGGPSTDTQYF	TGTGCCAGTCTTAATGGTGGTCCGAGCACAGATACGCAGTATTTT	TRBV6-5	TRBJ2-3	NA	NA	15
CASSLGGSGSETQYF	TGCGCCAGCAGCTTGGGAGGTAGCGGGAGCGAGACCCAGTACTTC	TRBV5-1	TRBJ2-5	TRBD2	NA	15
CSVVDWAGDYGYTF	TGCAGCGTTGTGGATTGGGCAGGGGACTATGGCTACACCTTC	TRBV29-1	TRBJ1-2	NA	NA	14
CASSQGGKKLFF	TGTGCCAGCAGCCAGGGGGGAAAAAAACTGTTTTTT	TRBV3-1/TRBV3-2	TRBJ1-4	NA	NA	12
CASSNDRGDYGYTF	TGTGCCAGCAGCAATGACAGGGGGGACTATGGCTACACCTTC	TRBV3-1/TRBV3-2	TRBJ1-2	TRBD1	NA	14
CASSLTGINTEAFF	TGTGCCAGCAGTCTGACAGGGATAAACACTGAAGCTTTCTTT	TRBV6-5	TRBJ1-1	TRBD1	NA	14
CASSLGQRTYGYTF	TGTGCCAGCAGCTTGGGCCAGAGAACCTATGGCTACACCTTC	TRBV5-8	TRBJ1-2	NA	once	14
CASSQDNGGQPQHF	TGTGCCAGCAGCCAAGATAATGGGGGTCAGCCCCAGCATTTT	TRBV3-1/TRBV3-2	TRBJ1-5	NA	NA	14
CASSLRETEAFF	TGTGCCAGCAGCTTACGGGAAACTGAAGCTTTCTTT	TRBV11-2	TRBJ1-1	NA	NA	12
CASSQVARGNTEAFF	TGCGCCAGCAGCCAAGTTGCCCGGGGAAACACTGAAGCTTTCTTT	TRBV4-1	TRBJ1-1	NA	NA	15
CASTLGSTNTEAFF	TGTGCCAGCACCTTAGGCAGTACGAACACTGAAGCTTTCTTT	TRBV2	TRBJ1-1	NA	NA	14
CASSSGTLGNEQFF	TGCGCCAGCAGCTCCGGGACTTTGGGTAATGAGCAGTTCTTC	TRBV5-1	TRBJ2-1	NA	NA	14
CASSASTGSSYNEQFF	TGTGCCAGCAGTGCTTCGACAGGAAGCTCCTACAATGAGCAGTTCTTC	TRBV6-1	TRBJ2-1	NA	NA	16
CASSPSGTGQDTQYF	TGTGCCAGCAGCCCTAGCGGGACTGGGCAAGATACGCAGTATTTT	TRBV5-4	TRBJ2-3	TRBD2	NA	15
CASGYTGELFF	TGTGCCAGCGGCTACACCGGGGAGCTGTTTTTT	TRBV6-5	TRBJ2-2	NA	NA	11
CASRTGGLYEQYF	TGTGCCAGCAGGACGGGAGGGCTCTACGAGCAGTACTTC	TRBV2	TRBJ2-7	TRBD2	once	13
CASSLVQGGDTEAFF	TGTGCCAGCAGCTTGGTACAGGGAGGGGACACTGAAGCTTTCTTT	TRBV5-4	TRBJ1-1	NA	NA	15
CSVSWAGSPLHF	TGCAGCGTGTCCTGGGCGGGTTCACCCCTCCACTTT	TRBV29-1	TRBJ1-6	NA	NA	12
CASRKEGGSNQPQHF	TGTGCCAGCAGGAAGGAGGGAGGTAGCAATCAGCCCCAGCATTTT	TRBV2	TRBJ1-5	NA	NA	15
CASSLRETDTQYF	TGTGCCAGTAGCCTACGGGAGACAGATACGCAGTATTTT	TRBV19	TRBJ2-3	NA	NA	13
CASTLIRGEMQPQHF	TGTGCCAGCACCCTAATTCGGGGCGAGATGCAGCCCCAGCATTTT	TRBV2	TRBJ1-5	NA	NA	15
CASSVEQGVTDTQYF	TGTGCCAGCAGCGTAGAACAGGGAGTCACAGATACGCAGTATTTT	TRBV9	TRBJ2-3	NA	NA	15
CASSLAGGANTGELFF	TGCGCCAGCAGCTTGGCGGGGGGCGCGAACACCGGGGAGCTGTTTTTT	TRBV5-1	TRBJ2-2	NA	NA	16